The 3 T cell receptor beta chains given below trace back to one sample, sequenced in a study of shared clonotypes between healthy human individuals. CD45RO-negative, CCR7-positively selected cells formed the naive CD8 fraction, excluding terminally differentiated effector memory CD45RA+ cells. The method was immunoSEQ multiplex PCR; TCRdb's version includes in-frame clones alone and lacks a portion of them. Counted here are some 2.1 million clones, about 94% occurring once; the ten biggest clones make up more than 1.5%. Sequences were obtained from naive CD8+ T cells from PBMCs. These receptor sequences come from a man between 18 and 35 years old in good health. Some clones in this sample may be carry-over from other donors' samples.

The DNA for the CDR3 is TGCGCCAGCAGCCAAGATCCTGTGGGACTGGATACGCAGTATTTT. It is translated as CASSQDPVGLDTQYF. This rearrangement joins TRBV4-1 to TRBJ2-3; D is perhaps TRBD2 (6 bases). The CDR3 runs to 15 residues. The V end was cut by 0 bases, the J end by 6 bases, with 13 bases between. Per germline, CDR1 MGHRA and CDR2 YSYEKL.

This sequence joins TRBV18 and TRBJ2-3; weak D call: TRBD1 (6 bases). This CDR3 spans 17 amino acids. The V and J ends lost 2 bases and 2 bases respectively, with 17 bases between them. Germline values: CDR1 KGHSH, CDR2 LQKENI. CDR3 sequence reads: CASSPSKGESYTDTQYF. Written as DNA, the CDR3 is TGTGCCAGCTCACCAAGTAAGGGGGAAAGTTACACAGATACGCAGTATTTT.

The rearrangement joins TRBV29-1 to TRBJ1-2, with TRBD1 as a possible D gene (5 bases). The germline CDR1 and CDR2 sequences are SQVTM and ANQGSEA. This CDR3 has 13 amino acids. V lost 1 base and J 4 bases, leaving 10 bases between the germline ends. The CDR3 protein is CSVEGGRAYGYTF. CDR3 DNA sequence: TGCAGCGTTGAAGGGGGACGGGCCTATGGCTACACCTTC.